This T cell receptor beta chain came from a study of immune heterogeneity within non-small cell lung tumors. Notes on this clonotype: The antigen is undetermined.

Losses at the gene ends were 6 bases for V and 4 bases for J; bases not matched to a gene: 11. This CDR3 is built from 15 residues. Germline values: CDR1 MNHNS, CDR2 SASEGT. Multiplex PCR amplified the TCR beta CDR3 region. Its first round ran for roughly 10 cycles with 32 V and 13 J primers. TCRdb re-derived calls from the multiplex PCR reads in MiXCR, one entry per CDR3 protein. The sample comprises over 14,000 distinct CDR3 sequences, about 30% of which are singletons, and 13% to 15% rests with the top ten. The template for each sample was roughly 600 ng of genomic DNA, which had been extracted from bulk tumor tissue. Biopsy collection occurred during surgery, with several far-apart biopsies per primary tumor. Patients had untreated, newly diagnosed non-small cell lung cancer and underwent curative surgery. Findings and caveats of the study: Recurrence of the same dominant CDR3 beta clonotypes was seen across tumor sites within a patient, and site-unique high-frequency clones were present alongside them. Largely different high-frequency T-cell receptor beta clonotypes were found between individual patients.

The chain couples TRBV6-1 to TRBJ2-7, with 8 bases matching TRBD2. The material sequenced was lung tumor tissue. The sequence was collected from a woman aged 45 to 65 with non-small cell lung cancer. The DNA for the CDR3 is TGTGCCAGCAGCCGCCCGGGAGCGGGAGTTTACGAGCAGTACTTC. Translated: CASSRPGAGVYEQYF.